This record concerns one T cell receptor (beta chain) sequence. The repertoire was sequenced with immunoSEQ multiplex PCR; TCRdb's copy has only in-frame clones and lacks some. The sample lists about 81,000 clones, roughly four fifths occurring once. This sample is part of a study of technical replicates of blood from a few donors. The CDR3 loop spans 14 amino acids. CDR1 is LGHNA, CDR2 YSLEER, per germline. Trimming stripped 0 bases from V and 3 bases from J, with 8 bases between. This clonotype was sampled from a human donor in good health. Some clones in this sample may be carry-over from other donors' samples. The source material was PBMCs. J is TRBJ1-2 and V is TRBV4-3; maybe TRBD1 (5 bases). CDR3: CASSQDWGDYGYTF. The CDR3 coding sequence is TGCGCCAGCAGCCAAGATTGGGGGGACTATGGCTACACCTTC.